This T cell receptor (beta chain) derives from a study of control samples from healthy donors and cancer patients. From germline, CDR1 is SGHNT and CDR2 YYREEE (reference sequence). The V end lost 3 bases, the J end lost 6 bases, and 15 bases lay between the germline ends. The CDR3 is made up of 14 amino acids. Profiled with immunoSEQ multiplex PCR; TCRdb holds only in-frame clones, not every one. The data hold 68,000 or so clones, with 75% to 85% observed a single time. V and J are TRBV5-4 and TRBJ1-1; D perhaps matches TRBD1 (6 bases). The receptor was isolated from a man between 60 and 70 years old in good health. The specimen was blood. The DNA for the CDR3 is TGTGCCAGCAGCTCACCGGGACAAATCTCTGAAGCTTTCTTT. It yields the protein CASSSPGQISEAFF. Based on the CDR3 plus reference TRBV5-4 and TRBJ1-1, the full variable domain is ETGVTQSPTHLIKTRGQQVTLRCSSQSGHNTVSWYQQALGQGPQFIFQYYREEENGRGNFPPRFSGLQFPNYSSELNVNALELDDSALYLCASSSPGQISEAFFGQGTRLTVV.